Described below is a single TCR beta chain sequence and its context. The antigen remains undetermined. This CDR3 is built from 17 residues. V lost 5 bases to trimming and J lost 1 base; unmatched junction nucleotides: 8. From germline, CDR1 is SGHTA and CDR2 FQGTGA. Assay: immunoSEQ multiplex PCR; the TCRdb copy retains only in-frame clones and omits some. The sample lists about 98,000 clones, roughly 89% occurring once. The data belong to a study of cytomegalovirus exposure and HLA in healthy donors. Across the whole study: The same platform as the approximately 660 first-cohort repertoires was used for the 120 validation repertoires, a later analysis reported.

Study-wide results and limits: A classifier reportedly called cytomegalovirus status with high sensitivity and specificity. The TCR clusters that emerged in the first cohort tended, a later analysis found, to co-occur in the approximately 130 validation repertoires.

The specimen was PBMCs. The receptor's source is a woman in her 30s in good health and CMV-seronegative. The V gene is TRBV7-3, the J gene TRBJ2-5, with 12 bases fitting TRBD2. Here the CDR3 reads CASSPGLAGQFQETQYF. DNA of the CDR3: TGTGCCAGCAGCCCGGGACTAGCGGGCCAGTTCCAAGAGACCCAGTACTTC.